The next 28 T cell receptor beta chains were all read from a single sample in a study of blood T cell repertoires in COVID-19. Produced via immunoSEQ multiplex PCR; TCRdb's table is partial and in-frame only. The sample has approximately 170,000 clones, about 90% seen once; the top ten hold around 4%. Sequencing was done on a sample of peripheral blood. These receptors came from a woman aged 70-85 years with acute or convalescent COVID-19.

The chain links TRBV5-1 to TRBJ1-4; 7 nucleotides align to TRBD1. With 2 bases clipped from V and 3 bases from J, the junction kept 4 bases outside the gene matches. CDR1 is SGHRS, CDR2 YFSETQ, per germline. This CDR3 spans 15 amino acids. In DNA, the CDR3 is TGCGCCAGCAGCTTACAGGGGTTGGCTAATGAAAAACTGTTTTTT. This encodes CASSLQGLANEKLFF. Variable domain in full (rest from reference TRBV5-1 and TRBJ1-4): KAGVTQTPRYLIKTRGQQVTLSCSPISGHRSVSWYQQTPGQGLQFLFEYFSETQRNKGNFPGRFSGRQFSNSRSEMNVSTLELGDSALYLCASSLQGLANEKLFFGSGTQLSVL.

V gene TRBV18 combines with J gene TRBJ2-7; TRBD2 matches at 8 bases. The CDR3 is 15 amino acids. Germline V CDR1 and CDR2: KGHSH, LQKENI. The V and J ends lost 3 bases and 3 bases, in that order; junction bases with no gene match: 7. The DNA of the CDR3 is TGTGCCAGCTCACCCTTGGGACTAGGGAACTACGAGCAGTACTTC. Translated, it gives CASSPLGLGNYEQYF. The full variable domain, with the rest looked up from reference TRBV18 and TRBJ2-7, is NAGVMQNPRHLVRRRGQEARLRCSPMKGHSHVYWYRQLPEEGLKFMVYLQKENIIDESGMPKERFSAEFPKEGPSILRIQQVVRGDSAAYFCASSPLGLGNYEQYFGPGTRLTVT.

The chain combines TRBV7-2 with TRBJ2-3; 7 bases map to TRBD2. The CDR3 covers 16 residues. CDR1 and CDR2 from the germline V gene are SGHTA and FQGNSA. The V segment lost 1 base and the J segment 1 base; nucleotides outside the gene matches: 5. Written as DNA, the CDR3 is TGTGCCAGCAGCTTAGTCCCGGCGGGAGGCACAGATACGCAGTATTTT. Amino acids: CASSLVPAGGTDTQYF.

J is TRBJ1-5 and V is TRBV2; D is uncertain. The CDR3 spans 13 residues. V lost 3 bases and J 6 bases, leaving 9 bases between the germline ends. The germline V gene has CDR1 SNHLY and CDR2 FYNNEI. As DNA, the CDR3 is TGTGCCAGCAGTGATACGGGTTCTCAGCCCCAGCATTTT. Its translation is CASSDTGSQPQHF.

In nucleotides, the CDR3 is TGTGCCAGCAGTGAAATGACTAGCGGGGGGGCTGGGCAGTATTTT. It is translated as CASSEMTSGGAGQYF. V and J are TRBV25-1 and TRBJ2-3, with 14 bases that match TRBD2. Germline loops: CDR1 MGHDK, CDR2 SYGVNS. This CDR3 comprises 15 residues. V shed 2 bases and J 11 bases; nucleotides not matched to a gene: 6.

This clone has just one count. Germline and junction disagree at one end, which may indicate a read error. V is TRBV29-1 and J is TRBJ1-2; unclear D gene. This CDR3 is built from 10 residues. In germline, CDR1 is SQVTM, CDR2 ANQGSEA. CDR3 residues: CSVQDYGYTF. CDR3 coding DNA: TGCAGCGTTCAGGACTACGGCTACACCTTC.

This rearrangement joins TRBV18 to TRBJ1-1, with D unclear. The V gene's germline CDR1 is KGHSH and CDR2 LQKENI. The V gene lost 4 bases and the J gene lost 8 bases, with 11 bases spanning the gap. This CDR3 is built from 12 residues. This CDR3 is CASSRERVEAFF. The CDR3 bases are TGTGCCAGCTCACGAGAGAGGGTCGAAGCTTTCTTT.

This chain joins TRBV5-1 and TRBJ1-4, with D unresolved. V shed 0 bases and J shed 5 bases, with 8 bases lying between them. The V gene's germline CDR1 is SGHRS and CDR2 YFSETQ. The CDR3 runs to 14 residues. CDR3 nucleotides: TGCGCCAGCAGCTTGGAACAGAGAAATGAAAAACTGTTTTTT. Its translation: CASSLEQRNEKLFF.

CDR3 amino acids: CATSSGGADTQYF. The CDR3 DNA is TGTGCCACCAGCAGCGGGGGAGCAGATACGCAGTATTTT. The chain uses TRBV15 and TRBJ2-3; weak D call: TRBD2 (6 bases). Germline V gene lookup returns CDR1 LNHNV and CDR2 YYDKDF (reference sequence). This CDR3 has 13 residues. V shed 3 bases and J shed 4 bases, with 8 bases lying between them.

The CDR3 region has the DNA TGTGCCAGCAGCTTACCCGCGGGGGTCGAGCAGTACTTC. Translation gives CASSLPAGVEQYF. The V and J genes are TRBV7-9 and TRBJ2-7; 7 nucleotides match TRBD2. With V trimmed by 2 bases and J by 6 bases, 4 bases remained unmatched. Germline CDR1 reads SEHNR; CDR2 reads FQNEAQ (reference sequence). This CDR3 comprises 13 residues.

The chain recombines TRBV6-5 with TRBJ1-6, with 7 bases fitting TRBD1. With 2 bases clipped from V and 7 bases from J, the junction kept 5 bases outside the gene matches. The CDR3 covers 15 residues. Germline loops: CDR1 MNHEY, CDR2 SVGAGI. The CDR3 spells CASSYVTGPNSPLHF. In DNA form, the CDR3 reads TGTGCCAGCAGTTACGTGACAGGGCCGAATTCACCCCTCCACTTT.

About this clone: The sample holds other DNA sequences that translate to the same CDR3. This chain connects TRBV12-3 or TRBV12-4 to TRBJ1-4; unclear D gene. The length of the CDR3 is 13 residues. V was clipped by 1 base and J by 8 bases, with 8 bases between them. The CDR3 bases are TGTGCCAGCAGTTTAGGACATCGCGAAAAACTGTTTTTT. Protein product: CASSLGHREKLFF.

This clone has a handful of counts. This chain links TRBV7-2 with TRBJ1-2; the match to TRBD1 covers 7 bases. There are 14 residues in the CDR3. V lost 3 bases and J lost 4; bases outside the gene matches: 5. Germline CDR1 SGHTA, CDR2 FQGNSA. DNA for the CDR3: TGTGCCAGCAGCTTGTCGACAGGGCCCTATGGCTACACCTTC. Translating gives CASSLSTGPYGYTF.

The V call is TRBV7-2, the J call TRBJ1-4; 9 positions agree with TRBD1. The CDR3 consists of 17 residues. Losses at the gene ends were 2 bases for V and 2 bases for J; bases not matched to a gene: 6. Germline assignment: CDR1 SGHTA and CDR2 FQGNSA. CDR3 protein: CASSLRDRAVTNEKLFF. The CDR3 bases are TGTGCCAGCAGCTTAAGGGACAGGGCTGTGACTAATGAAAAACTGTTTTTT.

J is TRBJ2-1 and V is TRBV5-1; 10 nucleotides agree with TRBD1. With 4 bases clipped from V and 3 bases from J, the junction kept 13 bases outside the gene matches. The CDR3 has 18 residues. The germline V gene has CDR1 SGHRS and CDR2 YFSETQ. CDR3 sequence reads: CASSPSRDRGSFYNEQFF. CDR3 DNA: TGCGCCAGCAGCCCCTCGAGGGACAGGGGATCGTTCTACAATGAGCAGTTCTTC. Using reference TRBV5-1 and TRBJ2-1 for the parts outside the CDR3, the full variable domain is KAGVTQTPRYLIKTRGQQVTLSCSPISGHRSVSWYQQTPGQGLQFLFEYFSETQRNKGNFPGRFSGRQFSNSRSEMNVSTLELGDSALYLCASSPSRDRGSFYNEQFFGPGTRLTVL.

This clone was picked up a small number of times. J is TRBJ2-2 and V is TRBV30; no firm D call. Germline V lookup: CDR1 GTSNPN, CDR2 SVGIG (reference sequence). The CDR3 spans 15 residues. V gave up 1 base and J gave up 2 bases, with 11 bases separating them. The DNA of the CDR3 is TGTGCCTGGAGTGCACGTGATAGAAACACCGGGGAGCTGTTTTTT. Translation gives CAWSARDRNTGELFF.

The CDR3 DNA reads as TGTGCCAGCTCACCGCAGGCTAGCGGGGGCCTGTACGAGCAGTACTTC. It is translated as CASSPQASGGLYEQYF. The chain joins TRBV18 to TRBJ2-7; 10 bases fit TRBD2. This CDR3 comprises 16 residues. Germline lookup yields CDR1 KGHSH and CDR2 LQKENI. V lost 3 bases, J lost 4 bases, and 9 bases stayed unmatched.

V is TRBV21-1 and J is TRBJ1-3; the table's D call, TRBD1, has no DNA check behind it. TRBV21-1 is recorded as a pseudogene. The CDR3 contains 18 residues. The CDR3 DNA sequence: TGTGCCAGCAGCGTATTAAAGGGCAGGACACGCTCTGGAAACACCATATATTTT. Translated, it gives CASSVLKGRTRSGNTIYF.

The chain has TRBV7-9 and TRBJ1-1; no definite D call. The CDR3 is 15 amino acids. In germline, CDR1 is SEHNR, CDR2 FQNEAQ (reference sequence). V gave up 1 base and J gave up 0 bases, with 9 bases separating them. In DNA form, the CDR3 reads TGTGCCAGCAGCTTAGTGGGCCCTATGAACACTGAAGCTTTCTTT. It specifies CASSLVGPMNTEAFF.

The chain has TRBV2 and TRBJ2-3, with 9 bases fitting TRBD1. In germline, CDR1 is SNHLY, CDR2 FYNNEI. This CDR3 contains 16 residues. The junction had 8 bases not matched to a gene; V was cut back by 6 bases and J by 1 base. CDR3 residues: CASRAGQGIGTDTQYF. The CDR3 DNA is TGTGCCAGCAGAGCAGGACAGGGGATCGGCACAGATACGCAGTATTTT.

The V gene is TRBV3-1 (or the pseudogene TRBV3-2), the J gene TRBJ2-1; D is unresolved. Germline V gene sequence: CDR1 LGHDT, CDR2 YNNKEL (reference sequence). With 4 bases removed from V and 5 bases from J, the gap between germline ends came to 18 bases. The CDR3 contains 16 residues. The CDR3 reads CASSPRVRLVDNEQFF. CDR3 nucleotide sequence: TGTGCCAGCAGCCCCCGGGTCCGGCTAGTCGACAATGAGCAGTTCTTC.

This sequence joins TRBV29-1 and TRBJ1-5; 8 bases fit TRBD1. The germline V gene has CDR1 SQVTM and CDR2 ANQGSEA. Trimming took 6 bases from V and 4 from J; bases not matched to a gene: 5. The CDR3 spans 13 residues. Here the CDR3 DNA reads TGCAGCGTAGGACAGGGAAATAATCAGCCCCAGCATTTT. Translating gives CSVGQGNNQPQHF.

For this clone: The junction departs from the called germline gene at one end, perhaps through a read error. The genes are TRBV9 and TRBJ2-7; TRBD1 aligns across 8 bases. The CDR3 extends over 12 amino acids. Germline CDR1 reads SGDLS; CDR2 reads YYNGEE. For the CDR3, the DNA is TGTGCCAGCAGCGGCGAAACGGACAGGGTCTTTTTC. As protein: CASSGETDRVFF.

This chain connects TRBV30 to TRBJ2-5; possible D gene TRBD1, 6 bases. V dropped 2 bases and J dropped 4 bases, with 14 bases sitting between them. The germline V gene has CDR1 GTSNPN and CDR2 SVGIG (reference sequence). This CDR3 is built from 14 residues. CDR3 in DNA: TGTGCCTGGAGTACCGTACAGGGCGGAGAGACCCAGTACTTC. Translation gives CAWSTVQGGETQYF. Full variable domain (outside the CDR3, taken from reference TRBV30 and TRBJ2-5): SQTIHQWPATLVQPVGSPLSLECTVEGTSNPNLYWYRQAAGRGLQLLFYSVGIGQISSEVPQNLSASRPQDRQFILSSKKLLLSDSGFYLCAWSTVQGGETQYFGPGTRLLVL.

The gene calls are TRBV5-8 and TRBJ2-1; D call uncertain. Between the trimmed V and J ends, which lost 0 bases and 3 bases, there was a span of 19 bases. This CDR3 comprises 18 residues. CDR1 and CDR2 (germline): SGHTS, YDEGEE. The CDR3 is CASSLVFTHGQNYNEQFF. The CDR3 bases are TGTGCCAGCAGCTTGGTGTTCACCCATGGGCAGAACTACAATGAGCAGTTCTTC.

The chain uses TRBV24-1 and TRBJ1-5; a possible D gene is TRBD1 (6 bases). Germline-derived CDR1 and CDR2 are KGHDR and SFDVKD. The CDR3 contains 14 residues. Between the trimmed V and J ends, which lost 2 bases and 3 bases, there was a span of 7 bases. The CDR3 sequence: CATSDSGVNQPQHF. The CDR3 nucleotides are TGTGCCACCAGTGATTCAGGGGTCAATCAGCCCCAGCATTTT.

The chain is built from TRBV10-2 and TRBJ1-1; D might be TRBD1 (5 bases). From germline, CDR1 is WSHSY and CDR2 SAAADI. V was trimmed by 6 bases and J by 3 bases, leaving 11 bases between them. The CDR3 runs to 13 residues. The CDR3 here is CASSWEGYTEAFF. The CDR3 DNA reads TGCGCCAGCAGCTGGGAGGGGTACACTGAAGCTTTCTTT.

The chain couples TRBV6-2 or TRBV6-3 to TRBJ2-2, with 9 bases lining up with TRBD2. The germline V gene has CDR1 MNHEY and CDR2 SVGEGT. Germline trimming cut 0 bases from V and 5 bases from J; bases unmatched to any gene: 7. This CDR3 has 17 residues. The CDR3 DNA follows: TGTGCCAGCAGTTACTCGATTGGGCTAGCGGGGACCGGGGAGCTGTTTTTT. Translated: CASSYSIGLAGTGELFF.